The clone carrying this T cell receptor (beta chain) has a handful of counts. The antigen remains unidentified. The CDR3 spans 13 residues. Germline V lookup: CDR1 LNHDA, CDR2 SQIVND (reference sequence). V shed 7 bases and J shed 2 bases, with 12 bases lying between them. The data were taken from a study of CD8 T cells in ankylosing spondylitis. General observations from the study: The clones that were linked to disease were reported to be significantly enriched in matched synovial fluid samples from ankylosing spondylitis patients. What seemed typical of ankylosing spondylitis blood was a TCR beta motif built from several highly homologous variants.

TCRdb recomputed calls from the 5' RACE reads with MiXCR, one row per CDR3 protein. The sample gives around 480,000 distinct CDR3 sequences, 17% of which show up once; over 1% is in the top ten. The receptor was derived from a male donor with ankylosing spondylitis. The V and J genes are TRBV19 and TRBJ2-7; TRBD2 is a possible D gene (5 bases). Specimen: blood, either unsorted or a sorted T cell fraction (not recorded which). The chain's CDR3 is CASTGESPYEQYF. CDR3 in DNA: TGTGCCAGTACCGGGGAATCCCCCTACGAGCAGTACTTC.